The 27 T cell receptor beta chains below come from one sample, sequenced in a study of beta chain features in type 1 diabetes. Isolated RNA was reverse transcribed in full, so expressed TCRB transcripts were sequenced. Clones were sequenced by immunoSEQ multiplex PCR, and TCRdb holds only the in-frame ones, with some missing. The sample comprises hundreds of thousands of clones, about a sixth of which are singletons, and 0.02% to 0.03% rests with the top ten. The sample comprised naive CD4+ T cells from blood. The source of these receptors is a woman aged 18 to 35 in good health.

For the CDR3, the DNA is TGTGCCAGCTCAGGACTAGCGGGAATGGATGAGCAGTTCTTC. It translates to CASSGLAGMDEQFF. This rearrangement joins TRBV18 to TRBJ2-1; 12 positions match TRBD2. The CDR3 consists of 14 residues. The germline V gene has CDR1 KGHSH and CDR2 LQKENI. Trimming took 5 bases from V and 8 from J; bases not matched to a gene: 4.

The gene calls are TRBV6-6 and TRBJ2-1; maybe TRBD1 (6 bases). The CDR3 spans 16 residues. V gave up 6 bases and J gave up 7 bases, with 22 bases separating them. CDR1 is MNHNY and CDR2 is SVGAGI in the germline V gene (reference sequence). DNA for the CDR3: TGTGCCAGCAGGAACAGGGTGGGGCCCGATTTAAATGAGCAGTTCTTC. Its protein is CASRNRVGPDLNEQFF.

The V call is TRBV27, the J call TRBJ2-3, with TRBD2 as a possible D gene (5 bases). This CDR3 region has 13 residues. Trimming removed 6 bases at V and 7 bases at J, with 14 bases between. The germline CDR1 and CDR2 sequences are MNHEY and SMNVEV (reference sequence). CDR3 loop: CASSQTGINTQYF. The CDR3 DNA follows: TGTGCCAGCAGCCAAACCGGGATCAATACGCAGTATTTT.

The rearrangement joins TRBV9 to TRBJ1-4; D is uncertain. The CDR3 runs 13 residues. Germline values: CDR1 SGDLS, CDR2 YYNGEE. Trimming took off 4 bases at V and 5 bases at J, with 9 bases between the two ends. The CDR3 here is CASSLIPNEKLFF. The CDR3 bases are TGTGCCAGCAGCCTAATCCCCAATGAAAAACTGTTTTTT.

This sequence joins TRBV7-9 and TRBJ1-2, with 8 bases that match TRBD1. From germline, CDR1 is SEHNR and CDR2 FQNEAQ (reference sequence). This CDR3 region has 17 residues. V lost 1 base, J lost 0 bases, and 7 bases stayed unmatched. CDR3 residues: CASSLEGTGGSNYGYTF. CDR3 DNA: TGTGCCAGCAGCTTAGAGGGGACAGGCGGTTCTAACTATGGCTACACCTTC.

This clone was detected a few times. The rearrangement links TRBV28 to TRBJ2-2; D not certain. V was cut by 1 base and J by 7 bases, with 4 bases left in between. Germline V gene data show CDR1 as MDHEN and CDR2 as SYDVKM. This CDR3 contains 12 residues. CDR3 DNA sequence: TGTGCCAGCAGTTTATCTTTCGGGGAGCTGTTTTTT. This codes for CASSLSFGELFF.

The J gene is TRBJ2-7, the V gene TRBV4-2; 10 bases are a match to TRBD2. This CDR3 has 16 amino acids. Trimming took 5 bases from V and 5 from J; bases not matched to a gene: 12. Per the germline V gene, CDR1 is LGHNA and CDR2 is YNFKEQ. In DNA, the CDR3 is TGTGCCAGCAGCTCCAGCGGGGGGGCGGGAGCCCACGAGCAGTACTTC. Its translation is CASSSSGGAGAHEQYF.

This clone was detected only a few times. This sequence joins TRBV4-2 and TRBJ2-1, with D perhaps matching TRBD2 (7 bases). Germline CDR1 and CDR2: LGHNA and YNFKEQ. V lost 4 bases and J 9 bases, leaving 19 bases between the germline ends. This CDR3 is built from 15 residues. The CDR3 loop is CASSPGGGLPPEQFF. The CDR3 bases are TGTGCCAGCAGCCCCGGAGGGGGACTACCACCTGAGCAGTTCTTC.

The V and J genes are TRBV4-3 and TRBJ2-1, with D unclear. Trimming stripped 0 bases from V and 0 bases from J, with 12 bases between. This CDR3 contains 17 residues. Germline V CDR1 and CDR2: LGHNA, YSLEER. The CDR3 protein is CASSQDFRPSSYNEQFF. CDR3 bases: TGCGCCAGCAGCCAAGATTTCAGGCCGAGCTCCTACAATGAGCAGTTCTTC.

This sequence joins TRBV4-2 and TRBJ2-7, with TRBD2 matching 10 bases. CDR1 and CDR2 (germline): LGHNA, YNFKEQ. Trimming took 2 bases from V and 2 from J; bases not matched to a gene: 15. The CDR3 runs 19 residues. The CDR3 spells CASSQREGLAGALPYEQYF. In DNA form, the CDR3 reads TGTGCCAGCAGCCAAAGGGAGGGTCTAGCGGGAGCTTTGCCCTACGAGCAGTACTTC.

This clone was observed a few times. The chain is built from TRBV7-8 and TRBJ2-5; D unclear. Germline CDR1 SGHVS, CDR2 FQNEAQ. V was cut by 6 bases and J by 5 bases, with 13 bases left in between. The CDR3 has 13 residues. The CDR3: CASSQVLGETQYF. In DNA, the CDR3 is TGTGCCAGCAGTCAAGTCCTTGGGGAGACCCAGTACTTC.

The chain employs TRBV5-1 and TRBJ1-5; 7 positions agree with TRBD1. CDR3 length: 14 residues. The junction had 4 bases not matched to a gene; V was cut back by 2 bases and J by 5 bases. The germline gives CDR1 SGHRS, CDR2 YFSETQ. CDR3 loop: CASSFRTGDQPQHF. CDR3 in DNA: TGCGCCAGCAGCTTTAGGACAGGAGATCAGCCCCAGCATTTT.

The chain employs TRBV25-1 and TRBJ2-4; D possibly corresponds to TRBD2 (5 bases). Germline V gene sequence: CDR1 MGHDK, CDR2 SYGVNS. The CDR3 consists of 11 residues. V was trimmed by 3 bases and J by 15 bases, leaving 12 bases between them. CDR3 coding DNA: TGTGCCAGCAGTGACCGGGGTGTTGGGTACTTC. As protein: CASSDRGVGYF.

DNA for the CDR3: TGCGCCAGCAGCCTAGGTAGTTGGGACAGGGAATCAGATACGCAGTATTTT. This sequence encodes CASSLGSWDRESDTQYF. The chain uses TRBV4-3 and TRBJ2-3; 9 bases are shared with TRBD1. With 4 bases clipped from V and 4 bases from J, the junction kept 12 bases outside the gene matches. The CDR3 is 17 residues long. Germline assignment: CDR1 LGHNA and CDR2 YSLEER.

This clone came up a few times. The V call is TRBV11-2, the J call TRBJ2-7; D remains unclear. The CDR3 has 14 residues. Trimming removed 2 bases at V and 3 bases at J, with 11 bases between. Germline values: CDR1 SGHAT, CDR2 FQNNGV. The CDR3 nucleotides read TGTGCCAGCAGCTTAACTGTGGATAACTACGAGCAGTACTTC. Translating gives CASSLTVDNYEQYF.

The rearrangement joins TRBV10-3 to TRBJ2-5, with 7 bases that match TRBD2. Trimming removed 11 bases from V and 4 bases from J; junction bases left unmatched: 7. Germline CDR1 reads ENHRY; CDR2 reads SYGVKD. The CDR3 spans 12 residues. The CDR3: CAGRGVGETQYF. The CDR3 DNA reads TGTGCCGGCCGGGGGGTTGGAGAGACCCAGTACTTC.

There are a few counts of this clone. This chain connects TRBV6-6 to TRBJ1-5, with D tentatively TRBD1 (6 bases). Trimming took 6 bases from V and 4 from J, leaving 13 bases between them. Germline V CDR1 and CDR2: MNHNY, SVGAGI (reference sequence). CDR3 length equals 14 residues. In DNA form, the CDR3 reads TGTGCCAGCAGCGTCCGGGACAATAATCAGCCCCAGCATTTT. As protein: CASSVRDNNQPQHF.

As DNA, the CDR3 is TGTGCCAGCAGTTTATCCCAAAACTCAGGGGCCAGTAATGAAAAACTGTTTTTT. Encoded protein: CASSLSQNSGASNEKLFF. V is TRBV27 and J is TRBJ1-4, with a weak D call TRBD1 (6 bases). Per germline, CDR1 MNHEY and CDR2 SMNVEV (reference sequence). Trimming shortened V by 0 bases and J by 4 bases, and 18 bases separated the two germline ends. This CDR3 is built from 18 residues.

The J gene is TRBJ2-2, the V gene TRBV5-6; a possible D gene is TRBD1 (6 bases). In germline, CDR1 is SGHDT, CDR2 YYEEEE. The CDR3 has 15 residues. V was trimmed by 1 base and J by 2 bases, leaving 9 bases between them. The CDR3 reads CASSLWTDNTGELFF. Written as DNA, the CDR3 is TGTGCCAGCAGCTTGTGGACAGATAACACCGGGGAGCTGTTTTTT.

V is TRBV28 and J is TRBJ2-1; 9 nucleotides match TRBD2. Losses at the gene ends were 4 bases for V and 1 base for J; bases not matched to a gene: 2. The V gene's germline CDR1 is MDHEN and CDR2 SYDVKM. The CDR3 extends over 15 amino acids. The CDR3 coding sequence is TGTGCCAGCAGTTATCTAGCGGGATCCTACAATGAGCAGTTCTTC. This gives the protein CASSYLAGSYNEQFF.

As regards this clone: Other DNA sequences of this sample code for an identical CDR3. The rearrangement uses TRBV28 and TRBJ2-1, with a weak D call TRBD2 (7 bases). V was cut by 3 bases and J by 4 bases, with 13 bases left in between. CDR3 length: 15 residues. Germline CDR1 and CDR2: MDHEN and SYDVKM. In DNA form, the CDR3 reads TGTGCCAGCAGTTTGGGGAGGGGGTCTTACAATGAGCAGTTCTTC. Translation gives CASSLGRGSYNEQFF.

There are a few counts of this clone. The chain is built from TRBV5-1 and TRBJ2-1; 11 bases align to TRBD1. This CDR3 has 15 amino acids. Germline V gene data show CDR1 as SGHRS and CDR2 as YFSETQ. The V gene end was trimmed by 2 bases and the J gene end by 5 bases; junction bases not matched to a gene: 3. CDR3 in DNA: TGCGCCAGCAGCTTAGGACAGGGGGCGCACAATGAGCAGTTCTTC. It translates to CASSLGQGAHNEQFF.

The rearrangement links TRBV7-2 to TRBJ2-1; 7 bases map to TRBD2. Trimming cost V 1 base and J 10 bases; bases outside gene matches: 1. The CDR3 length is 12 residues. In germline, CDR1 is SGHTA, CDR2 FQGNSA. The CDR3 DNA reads TGTGCCAGCAGCTTAGTACTAGCGGAGCAGTTCTTC. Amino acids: CASSLVLAEQFF.

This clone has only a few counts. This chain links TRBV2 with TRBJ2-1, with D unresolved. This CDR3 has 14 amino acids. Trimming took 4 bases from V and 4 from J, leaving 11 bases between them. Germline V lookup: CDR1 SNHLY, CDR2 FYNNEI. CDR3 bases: TGTGCCAGCAGTGTTGAAGGCCTTTACAATGAGCAGTTCTTC. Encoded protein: CASSVEGLYNEQFF.

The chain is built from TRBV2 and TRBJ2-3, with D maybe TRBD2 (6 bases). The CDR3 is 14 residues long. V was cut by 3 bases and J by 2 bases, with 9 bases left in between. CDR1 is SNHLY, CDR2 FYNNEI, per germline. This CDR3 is CASSDRGITDTQYF. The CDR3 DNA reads TGTGCCAGCAGTGACCGCGGGATCACAGATACGCAGTATTTT. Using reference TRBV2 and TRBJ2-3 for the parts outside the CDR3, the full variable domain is EPEVTQTPSHQVTQMGQEVILRCVPISNHLYFYWYRQILGQKVEFLVSFYNNEISEKSEIFDDQFSVERPDGSNFTLKIRSTKLEDSAMYFCASSDRGITDTQYFGPGTRLTVL.

The CDR3 DNA reads TGCGCCAGCAGCTTGGCAGATGGCTATGGCTACACCTTC. The encoded protein is CASSLADGYGYTF. This chain connects TRBV5-1 to TRBJ1-2; D not certain. The CDR3 is 13 residues long. In germline, CDR1 is SGHRS, CDR2 YFSETQ. Trimming removed 0 bases at V and 4 bases at J, with 7 bases between.

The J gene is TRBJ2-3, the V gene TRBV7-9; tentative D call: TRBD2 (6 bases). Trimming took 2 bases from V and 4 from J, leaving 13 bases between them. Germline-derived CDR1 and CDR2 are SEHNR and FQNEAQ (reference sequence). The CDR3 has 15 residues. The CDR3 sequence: CASSLFGGGPDTQYF. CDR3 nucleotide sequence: TGTGCCAGCAGCTTATTCGGGGGAGGCCCAGATACGCAGTATTTT.